This TCR beta chain was identified during a study of cytomegalovirus exposure and HLA in healthy donors. Whole-study context: In a later analysis, it was reported that the 120 or so validation repertoires had been produced on the same platform as the 600 to 850 repertoires belonging to the first cohort.

Trimming removed 4 bases at V and 0 bases at J, with 17 bases between. Looked up from germline, CDR1 is SGHRS and CDR2 is YFSETQ. This CDR3 is 16 amino acids long. Note on this clone: Its antigen is not known.

Study-wide results and limits: That first-cohort TCR clusters tended to co-occur in the approximately 120 validation repertoires was found in a later analysis. Some public TCRs appeared in many individuals, while most sequences were rare.

Method: immunoSEQ multiplex PCR; TCRdb's copy keeps in-frame clones and lacks some. Counted here are 300,000 to 400,000 clones, roughly 85% occurring once; the ten biggest clones make up 0.83%. The sample taken for sequencing was PBMCs. The gene calls are TRBV5-1 and TRBJ2-7; a possible D gene is TRBD2 (7 bases). The origin of this receptor is a woman aged 18 to 35 in good health and CMV-seronegative. CDR3 protein: CASSRGAPTTSYEQYF. Here the CDR3 DNA reads TGCGCCAGCAGCCGGGGGGCCCCCACAACCTCCTACGAGCAGTACTTC.